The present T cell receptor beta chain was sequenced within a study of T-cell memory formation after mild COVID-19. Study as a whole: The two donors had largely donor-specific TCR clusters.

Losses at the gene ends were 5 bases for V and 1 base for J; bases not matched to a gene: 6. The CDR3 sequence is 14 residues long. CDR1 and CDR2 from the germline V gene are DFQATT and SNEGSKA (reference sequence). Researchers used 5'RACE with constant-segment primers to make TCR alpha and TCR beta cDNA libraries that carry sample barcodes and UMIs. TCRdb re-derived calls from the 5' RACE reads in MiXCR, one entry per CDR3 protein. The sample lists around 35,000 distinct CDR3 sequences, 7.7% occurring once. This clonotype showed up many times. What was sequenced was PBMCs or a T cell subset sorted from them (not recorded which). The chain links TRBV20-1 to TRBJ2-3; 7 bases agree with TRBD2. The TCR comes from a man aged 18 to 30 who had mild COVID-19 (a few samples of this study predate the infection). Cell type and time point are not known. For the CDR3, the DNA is TGCAGTGCTGCCCTTCTAGCGGGCACAGATACGCAGTATTTT. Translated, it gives CSAALLAGTDTQYF.